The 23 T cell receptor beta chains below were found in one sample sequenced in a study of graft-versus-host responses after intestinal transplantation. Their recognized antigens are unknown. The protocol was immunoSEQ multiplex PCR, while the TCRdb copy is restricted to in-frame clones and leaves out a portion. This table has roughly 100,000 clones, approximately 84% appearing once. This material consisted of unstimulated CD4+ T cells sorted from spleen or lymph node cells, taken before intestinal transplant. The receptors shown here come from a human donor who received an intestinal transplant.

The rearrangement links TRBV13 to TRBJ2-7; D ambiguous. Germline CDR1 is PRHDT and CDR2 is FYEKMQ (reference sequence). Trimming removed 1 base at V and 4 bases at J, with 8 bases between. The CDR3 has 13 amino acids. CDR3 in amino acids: CASSLVGSYEQYF. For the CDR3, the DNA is TGTGCCAGCAGCTTAGTGGGCAGTTACGAGCAGTACTTC.

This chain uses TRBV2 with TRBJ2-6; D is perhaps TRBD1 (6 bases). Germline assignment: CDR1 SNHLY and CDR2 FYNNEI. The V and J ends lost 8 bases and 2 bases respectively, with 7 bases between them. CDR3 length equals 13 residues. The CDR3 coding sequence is TGTGCCAGCTCAGGGGCTGGGGCCAACGTCCTGACTTTC. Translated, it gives CASSGAGANVLTF.

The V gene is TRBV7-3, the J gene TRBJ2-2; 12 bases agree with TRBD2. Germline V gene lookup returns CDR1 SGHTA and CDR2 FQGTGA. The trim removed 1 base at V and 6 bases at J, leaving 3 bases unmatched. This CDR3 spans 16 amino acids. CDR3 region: CASSLSRTSGAGELFF. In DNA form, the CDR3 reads TGTGCCAGCAGCTTAAGCCGGACTAGCGGGGCCGGGGAGCTGTTTTTT.

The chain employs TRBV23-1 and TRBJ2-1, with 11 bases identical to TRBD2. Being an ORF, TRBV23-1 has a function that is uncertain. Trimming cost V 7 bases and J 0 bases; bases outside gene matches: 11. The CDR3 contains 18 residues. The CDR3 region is CASTNPGLAESSYNEQFF. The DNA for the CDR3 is TGCGCCAGCACCAATCCGGGACTAGCGGAGAGCTCCTACAATGAGCAGTTCTTC.

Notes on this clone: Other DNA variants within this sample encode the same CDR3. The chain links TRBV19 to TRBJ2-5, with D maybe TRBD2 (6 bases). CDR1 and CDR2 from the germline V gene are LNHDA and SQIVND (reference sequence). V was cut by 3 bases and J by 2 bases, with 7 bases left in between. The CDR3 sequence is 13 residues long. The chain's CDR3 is CASSMGLQETQYF. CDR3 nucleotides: TGTGCCAGTAGTATGGGACTGCAAGAGACCCAGTACTTC.

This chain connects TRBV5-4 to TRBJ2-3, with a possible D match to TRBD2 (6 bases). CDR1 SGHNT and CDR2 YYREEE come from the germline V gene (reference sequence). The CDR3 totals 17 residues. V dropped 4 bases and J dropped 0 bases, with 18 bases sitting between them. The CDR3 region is CASSRRARSGSTDTQYF. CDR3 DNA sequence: TGTGCCAGCAGCCGGCGGGCGCGTAGCGGTAGCACAGATACGCAGTATTTT.

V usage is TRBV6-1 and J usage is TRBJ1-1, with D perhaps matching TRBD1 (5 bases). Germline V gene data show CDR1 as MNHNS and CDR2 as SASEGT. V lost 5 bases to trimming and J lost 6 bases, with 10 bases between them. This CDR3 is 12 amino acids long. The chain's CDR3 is CASSYGGAEAFF. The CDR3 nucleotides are TGTGCCAGCAGTTATGGGGGAGCTGAAGCTTTCTTT.

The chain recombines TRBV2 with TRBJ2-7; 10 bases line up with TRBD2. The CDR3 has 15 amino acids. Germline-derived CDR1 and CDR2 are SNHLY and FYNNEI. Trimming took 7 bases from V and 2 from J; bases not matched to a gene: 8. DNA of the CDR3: TGTGCCAGCAATACCGGGACTAGCGACACCTACGAGCAGTACTTC. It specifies CASNTGTSDTYEQYF.

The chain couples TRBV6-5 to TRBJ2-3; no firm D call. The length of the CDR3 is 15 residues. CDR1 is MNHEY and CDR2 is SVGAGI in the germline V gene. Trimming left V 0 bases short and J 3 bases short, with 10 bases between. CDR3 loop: CASSYSDGETDTQYF. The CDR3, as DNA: TGTGCCAGCAGTTACTCGGACGGAGAGACAGATACGCAGTATTTT.

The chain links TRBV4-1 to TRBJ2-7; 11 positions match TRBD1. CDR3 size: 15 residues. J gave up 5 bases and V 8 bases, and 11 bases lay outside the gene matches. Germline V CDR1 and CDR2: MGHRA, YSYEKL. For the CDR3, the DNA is TGCGCCAGCGCTAAACGGGACAGGGGGATCCACGAGCAGTACTTC. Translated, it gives CASAKRDRGIHEQYF.

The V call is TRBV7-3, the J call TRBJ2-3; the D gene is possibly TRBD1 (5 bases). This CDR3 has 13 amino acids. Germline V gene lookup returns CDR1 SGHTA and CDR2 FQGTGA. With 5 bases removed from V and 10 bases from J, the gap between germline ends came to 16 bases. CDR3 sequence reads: CASSQRQLMPQYF. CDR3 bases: TGTGCCAGCAGCCAACGACAGCTAATGCCGCAGTATTTT.

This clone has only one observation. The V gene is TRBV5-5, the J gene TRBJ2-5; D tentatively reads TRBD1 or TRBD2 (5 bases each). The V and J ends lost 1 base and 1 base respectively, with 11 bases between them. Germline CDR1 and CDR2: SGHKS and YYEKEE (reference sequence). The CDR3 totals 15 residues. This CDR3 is CASSLLSGLQETQYF. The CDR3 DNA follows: TGTGCCAGCAGCTTGCTGTCGGGGCTCCAAGAGACCCAGTACTTC. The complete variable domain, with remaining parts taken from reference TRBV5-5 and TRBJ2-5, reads DAGVTQSPTHLIKTRGQQVTLRCSPISGHKSVSWYQQVLGQGPQFIFQYYEKEERGRGNFPDRFSARQFPNYSSELNVNALLLGDSALYLCASSLLSGLQETQYFGPGTRLLVL.

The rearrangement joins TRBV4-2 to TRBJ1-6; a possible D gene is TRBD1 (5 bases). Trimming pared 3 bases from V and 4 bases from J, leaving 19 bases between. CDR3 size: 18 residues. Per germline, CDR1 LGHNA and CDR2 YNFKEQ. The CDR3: CASSHQSSTGRYNSPLHF. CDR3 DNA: TGTGCCAGCAGCCACCAGAGTTCCACGGGACGGTATAATTCACCCCTCCACTTT.

CDR3 sequence: CASRDIPNYGYTF. The CDR3 bases are TGTGCCAGCAGGGACATCCCTAACTATGGCTACACCTTC. The rearrangement uses TRBV6-5 and TRBJ1-2; TRBD1 is a possible D gene (5 bases). The germline CDR1 and CDR2 sequences are MNHEY and SVGAGI. The CDR3 totals 13 residues. Trimming removed 6 bases from V and 0 bases from J, with 8 bases in between.

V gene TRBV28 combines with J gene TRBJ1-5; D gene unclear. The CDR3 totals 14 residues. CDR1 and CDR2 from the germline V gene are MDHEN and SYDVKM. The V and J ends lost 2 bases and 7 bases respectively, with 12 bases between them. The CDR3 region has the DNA TGTGCCAGCAGTTTACCGGGCGGCCAACAGCCCCAGCATTTT. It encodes CASSLPGGQQPQHF.

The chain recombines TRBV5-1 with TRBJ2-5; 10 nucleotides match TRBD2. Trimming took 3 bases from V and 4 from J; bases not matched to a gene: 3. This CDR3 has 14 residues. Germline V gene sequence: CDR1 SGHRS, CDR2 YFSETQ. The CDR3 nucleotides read TGCGCCAGCAGCTGGACTAGCGGAGGAGAGACCCAGTACTTC. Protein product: CASSWTSGGETQYF.

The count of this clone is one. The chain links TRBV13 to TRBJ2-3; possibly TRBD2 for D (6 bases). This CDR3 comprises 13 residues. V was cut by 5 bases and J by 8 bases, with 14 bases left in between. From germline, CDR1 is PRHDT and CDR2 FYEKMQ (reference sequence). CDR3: CASSHRASVTQYF. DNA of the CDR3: TGTGCCAGCAGCCACCGGGCTAGCGTTACGCAGTATTTT.

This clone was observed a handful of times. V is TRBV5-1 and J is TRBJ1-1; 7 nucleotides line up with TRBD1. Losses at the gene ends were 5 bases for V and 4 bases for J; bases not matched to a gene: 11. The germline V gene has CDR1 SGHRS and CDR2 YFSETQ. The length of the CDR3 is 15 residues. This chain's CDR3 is CASRDYRGKITEAFF. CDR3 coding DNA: TGCGCCAGCAGGGACTACAGGGGTAAGATCACTGAAGCTTTCTTT.

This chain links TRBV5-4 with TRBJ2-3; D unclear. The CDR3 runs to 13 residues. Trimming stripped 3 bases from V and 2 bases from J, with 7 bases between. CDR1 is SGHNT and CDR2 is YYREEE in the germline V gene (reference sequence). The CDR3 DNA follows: TGTGCCAGCAGCTGGGGTACCACAGATACGCAGTATTTT. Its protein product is CASSWGTTDTQYF.

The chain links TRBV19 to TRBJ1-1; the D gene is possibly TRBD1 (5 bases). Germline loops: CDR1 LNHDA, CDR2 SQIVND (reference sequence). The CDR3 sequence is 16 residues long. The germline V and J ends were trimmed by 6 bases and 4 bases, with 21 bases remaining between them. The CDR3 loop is CASSEIAQVQATEAFF. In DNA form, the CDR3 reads TGTGCCAGTAGCGAAATCGCACAGGTCCAAGCCACTGAAGCTTTCTTT.

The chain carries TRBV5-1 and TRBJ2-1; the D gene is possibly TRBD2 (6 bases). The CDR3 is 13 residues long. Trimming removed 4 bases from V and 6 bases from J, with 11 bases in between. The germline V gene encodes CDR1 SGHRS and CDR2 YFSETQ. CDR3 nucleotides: TGCGCCAGCAGCCCTGGGACTCCCAATGAGCAGTTCTTC. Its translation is CASSPGTPNEQFF.

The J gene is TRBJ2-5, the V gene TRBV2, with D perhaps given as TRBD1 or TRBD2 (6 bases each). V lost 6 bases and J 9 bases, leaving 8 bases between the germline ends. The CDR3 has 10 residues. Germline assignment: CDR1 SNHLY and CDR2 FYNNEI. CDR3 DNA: TGTGCCAGCAGGAGGGGGGCCCAGTACTTC. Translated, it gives CASRRGAQYF.

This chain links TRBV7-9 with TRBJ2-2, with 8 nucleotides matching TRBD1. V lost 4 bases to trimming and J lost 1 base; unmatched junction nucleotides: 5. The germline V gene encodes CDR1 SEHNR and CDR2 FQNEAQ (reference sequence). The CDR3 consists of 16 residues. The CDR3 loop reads CASSSRGQGNTGELFF. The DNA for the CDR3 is TGTGCCAGCAGCTCGAGAGGACAGGGGAACACCGGGGAGCTGTTTTTT.